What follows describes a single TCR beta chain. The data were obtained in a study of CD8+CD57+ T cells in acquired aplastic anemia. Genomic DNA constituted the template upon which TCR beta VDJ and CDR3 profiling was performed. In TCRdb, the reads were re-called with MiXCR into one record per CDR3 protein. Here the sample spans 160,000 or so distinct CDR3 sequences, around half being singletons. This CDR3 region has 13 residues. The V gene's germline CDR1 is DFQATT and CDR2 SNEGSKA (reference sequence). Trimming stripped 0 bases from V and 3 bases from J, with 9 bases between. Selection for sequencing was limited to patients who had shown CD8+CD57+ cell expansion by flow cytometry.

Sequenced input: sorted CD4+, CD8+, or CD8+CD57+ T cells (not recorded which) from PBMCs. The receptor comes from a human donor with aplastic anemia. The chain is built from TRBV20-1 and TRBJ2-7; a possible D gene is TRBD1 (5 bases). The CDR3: CSARDRVIYEQYF. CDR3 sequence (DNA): TGCAGTGCTAGAGACAGGGTCATCTACGAGCAGTACTTC.